This record concerns one T cell receptor beta chain sequence. This clone was detected a few times. Its binding antigen is unknown. No base quality values were provided; no much bigger clone lies one nucleotide off. The CDR1 and CDR2 encoded by the germline V gene (reference sequence) are SEHNR and FQNEAQ. V is trimmed back by 4 bases and J by 7 bases, and the junction contains 7 bases that no gene match accounts for. CDR3 length: 13 amino acids, cysteine to phenylalanine. Solely the CDR3 DNA is kept, with 39 bases framed from the first base. The data derive from a study of blood T cell repertoires in COVID-19 (TCRdb year 2020). Regarding the research as a whole: The collaborator samples originated in the United States, Italy and Spain and spanned the acute and convalescent phases of COVID-19. Sample metadata almost always included a de-identified subject ID, COVID-19 status, age in years and sex. The samples were drawn from two sources: the first 160 participants of the ongoing ImmuneRACE study, and about 1,300 subjects contributed by 6 global collaborators. The prospective study material was composed of cDNA or gDNA derived from T cells, B-cell-depleted T cells, or PBMCs. Deeply sampled blood TCRbeta repertoires from subjects exposed to, actively infected with, or recovered from COVID-19 were included in the dataset. HLA class I and class II types, where available, came from metadata supplied by the sample provider rather than from assay-based typing. The repertoires were released in a freely available public database intended as a resource for research on the immune response to SARS-CoV-2. Results the study describes overall, beyond this receptor: Clinical and demographic metadata were provided uncurated, with the amount varying by source and participant.

In the prospective study, participants were about 18 to 95 years old, resided in fewer than 25 geographic areas of the United States, and were enrolled through a virtual design. To assign participants to cohorts, the prospective study relied on clinical history that participants themselves reported in a screening survey and a study questionnaire. Recovered participants in ImmuneRACE Cohort 3 were defined by two consecutive negative NP/OP PCR tests, clearance by a healthcare professional, or resolution of symptoms. In the prospective study, mobile phlebotomists collected whole blood, serum and a nasopharyngeal or oropharyngeal swab from each participant. Over a roughly 2-month period, participants in the prospective study had the option of providing additional blood draws and questionnaires. Before DNA extraction, blood samples from the prospective study were shipped at room temperature or frozen.

TCRbeta CDR3 regions were amplified from genomic DNA using the immunoSEQ Assay, a bias-controlled multiplex PCR. On the study's bioinformatics: The number of nucleated cells in each sample was estimated by amplification of reference gene primers within the assay. Sequence reads were collapsed and filtered to measure the absolute abundance of every unique TCRbeta CDR3 rearrangement. Productive Simpson clonality was computed per sample as the square root of Simpson's diversity index over productive rearrangements. Sourced from immuneACCESS, this table was stored by TCRdb with only in-frame sequences that have V and J called. A share of the clones is absent; for the studies checked, an unresolved V gene accounts for under half, and the remainder has no known explanation. From that table come the V and J calls and clone size; the DNA was used to work out D and trimming. The sample has around 310,000 clones on record, around 92% of them singletons. The top ten constitute roughly a tenth of the sample.

In this chain, TRBV7-9 is recombined with TRBJ2-7; 7 central nucleotides agree with TRBD1. The sequence came from a woman aged 25-40 years who had recovered from COVID-19. Sequencing was performed on PBMCs or T cells enriched from blood (not recorded which). The bases read TGTGCCAGCAGCTCCGGGACAGCACGAGAGCAGTACTTC. The resulting protein is CASSSGTAREQYF.